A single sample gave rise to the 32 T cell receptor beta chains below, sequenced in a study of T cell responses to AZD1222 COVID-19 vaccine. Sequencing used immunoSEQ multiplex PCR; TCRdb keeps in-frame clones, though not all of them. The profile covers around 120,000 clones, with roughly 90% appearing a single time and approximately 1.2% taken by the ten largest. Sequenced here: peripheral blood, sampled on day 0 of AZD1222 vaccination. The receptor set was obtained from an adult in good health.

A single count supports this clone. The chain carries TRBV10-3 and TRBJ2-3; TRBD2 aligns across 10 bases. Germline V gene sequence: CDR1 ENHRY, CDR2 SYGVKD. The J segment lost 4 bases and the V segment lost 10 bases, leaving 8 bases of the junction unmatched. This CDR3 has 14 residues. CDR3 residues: CATGPSGGADTQYF. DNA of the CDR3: TGTGCCACAGGGCCTAGCGGGGGAGCAGATACGCAGTATTTT.

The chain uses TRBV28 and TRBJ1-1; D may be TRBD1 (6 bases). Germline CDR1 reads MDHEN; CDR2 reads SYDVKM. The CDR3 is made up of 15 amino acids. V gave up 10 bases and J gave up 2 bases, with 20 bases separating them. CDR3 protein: CATFVLDSPNTEAFF. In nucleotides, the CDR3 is TGTGCCACCTTCGTCTTGGACAGCCCAAACACTGAAGCTTTCTTT.

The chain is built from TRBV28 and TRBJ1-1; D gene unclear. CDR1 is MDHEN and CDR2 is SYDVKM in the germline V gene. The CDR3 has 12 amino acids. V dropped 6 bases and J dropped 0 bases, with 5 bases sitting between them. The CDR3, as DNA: TGTGCCAGCAGGCCAGTGAACACTGAAGCTTTCTTT. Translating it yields CASRPVNTEAFF. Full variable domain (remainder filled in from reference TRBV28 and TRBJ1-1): DVKVTQSSRYLVKRTGEKVFLECVQDMDHENMFWYRQDPGLGLRLIYFSYDVKMKEKGDIPEGYSVSREKKERFSLILESASTNQTSMYLCASRPVNTEAFFGQGTRLTVV.

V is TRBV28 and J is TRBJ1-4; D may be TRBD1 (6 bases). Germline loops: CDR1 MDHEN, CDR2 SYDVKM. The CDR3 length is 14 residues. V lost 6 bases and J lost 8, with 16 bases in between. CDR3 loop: CASRTGGAWEKLFF. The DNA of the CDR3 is TGTGCCAGCAGGACAGGAGGGGCTTGGGAAAAACTGTTTTTT.

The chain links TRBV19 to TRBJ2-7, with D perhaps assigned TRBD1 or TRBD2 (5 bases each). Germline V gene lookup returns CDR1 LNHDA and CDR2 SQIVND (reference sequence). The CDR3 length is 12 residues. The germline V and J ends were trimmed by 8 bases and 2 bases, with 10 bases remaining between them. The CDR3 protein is CASGDGPYEQYF. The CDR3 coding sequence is TGTGCCAGTGGGGACGGACCCTACGAGCAGTACTTC.

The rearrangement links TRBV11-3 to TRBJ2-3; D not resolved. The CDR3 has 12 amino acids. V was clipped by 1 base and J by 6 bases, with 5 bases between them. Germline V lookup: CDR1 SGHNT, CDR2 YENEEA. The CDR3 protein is CASSLVLDTQYF. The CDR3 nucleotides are TGTGCCAGCAGCTTAGTTCTCGATACGCAGTATTTT.

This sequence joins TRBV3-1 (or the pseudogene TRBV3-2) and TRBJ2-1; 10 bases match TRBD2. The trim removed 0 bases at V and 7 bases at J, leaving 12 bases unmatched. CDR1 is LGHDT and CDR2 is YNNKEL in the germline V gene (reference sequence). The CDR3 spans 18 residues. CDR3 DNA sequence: TGTGCCAGCAGCCAAGATTTTATGGGAGCGGGGGGGCGGAATGAGCAGTTCTTC. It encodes CASSQDFMGAGGRNEQFF.

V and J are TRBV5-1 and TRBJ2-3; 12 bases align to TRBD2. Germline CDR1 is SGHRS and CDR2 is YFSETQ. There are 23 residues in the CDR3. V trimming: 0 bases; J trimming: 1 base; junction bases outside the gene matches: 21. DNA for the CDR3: TGCGCCAGCAGCTTGGCCGTTTCACAGCTAGCGGGAGGGAGGGACGACGGCACAGATACGCAGTATTTT. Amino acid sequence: CASSLAVSQLAGGRDDGTDTQYF.

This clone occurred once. Written as DNA, the CDR3 is TGTGCCAGCAGCCGCCGGTCGGCAGGCCGAGACTCTTCGCACGGGCAGTTCTTC. Encoded protein: CASSRRSAGRDSSHGQFF. V usage is TRBV27 and J usage is TRBJ2-1; no definite D call. Trimming cost V 6 bases and J 12 bases, with 33 bases left between them. The CDR3 loop spans 18 amino acids. Germline CDR1 MNHEY, CDR2 SMNVEV (reference sequence).

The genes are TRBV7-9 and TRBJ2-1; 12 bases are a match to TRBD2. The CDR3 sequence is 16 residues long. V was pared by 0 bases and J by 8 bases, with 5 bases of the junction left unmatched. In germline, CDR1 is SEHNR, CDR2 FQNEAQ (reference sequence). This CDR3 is CASSLARTSGMHEQFF. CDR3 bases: TGTGCCAGCAGCTTAGCTAGGACTAGCGGGATGCATGAGCAGTTCTTC. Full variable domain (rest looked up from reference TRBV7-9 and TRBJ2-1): DTGVSQNPRHKITKRGQNVTFRCDPISEHNRLYWYRQTLGQGPEFLTYFQNEAQLEKSRLLSDRFSAERPKGSFSTLEIQRTEQGDSAMYLCASSLARTSGMHEQFFGPGTRLTVL.

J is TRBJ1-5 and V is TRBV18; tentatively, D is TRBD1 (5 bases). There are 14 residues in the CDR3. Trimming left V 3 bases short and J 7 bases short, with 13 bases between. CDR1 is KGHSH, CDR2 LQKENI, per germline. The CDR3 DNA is TGTGCCAGCTCACCGGGCAGGGTGGGGCAGCCCCAGCATTTT. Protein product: CASSPGRVGQPQHF. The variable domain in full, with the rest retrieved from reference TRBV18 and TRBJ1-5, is NAGVMQNPRHLVRRRGQEARLRCSPMKGHSHVYWYRQLPEEGLKFMVYLQKENIIDESGMPKERFSAEFPKEGPSILRIQQVVRGDSAAYFCASSPGRVGQPQHFGDGTRLSIL.

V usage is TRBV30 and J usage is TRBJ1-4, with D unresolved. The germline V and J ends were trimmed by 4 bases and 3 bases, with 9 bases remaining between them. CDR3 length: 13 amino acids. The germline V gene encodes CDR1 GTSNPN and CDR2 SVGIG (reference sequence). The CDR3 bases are TGTGCCTGGAATCGGTGGGCTAATGAAAAACTGTTTTTT. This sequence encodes CAWNRWANEKLFF.

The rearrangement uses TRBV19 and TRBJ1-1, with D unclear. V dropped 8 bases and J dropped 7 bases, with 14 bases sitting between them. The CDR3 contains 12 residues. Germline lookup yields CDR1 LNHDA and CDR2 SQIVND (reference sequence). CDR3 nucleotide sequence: TGTGCCAGTGTTGCCTGGACCCTTGAAGCTTTCTTT. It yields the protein CASVAWTLEAFF.

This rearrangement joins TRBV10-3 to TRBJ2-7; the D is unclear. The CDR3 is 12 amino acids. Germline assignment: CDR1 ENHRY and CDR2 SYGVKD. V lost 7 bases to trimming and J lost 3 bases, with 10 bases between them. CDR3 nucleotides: TGTGCCATCAAGGGATCCGACTACGAGCAGTACTTC. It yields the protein CAIKGSDYEQYF.

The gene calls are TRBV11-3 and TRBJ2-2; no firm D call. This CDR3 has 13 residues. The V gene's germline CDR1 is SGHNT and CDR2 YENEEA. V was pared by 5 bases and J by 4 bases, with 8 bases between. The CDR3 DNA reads TGTGCCAGCAGCGTTAGCCCCACCGGGGAGCTGTTTTTT. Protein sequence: CASSVSPTGELFF.

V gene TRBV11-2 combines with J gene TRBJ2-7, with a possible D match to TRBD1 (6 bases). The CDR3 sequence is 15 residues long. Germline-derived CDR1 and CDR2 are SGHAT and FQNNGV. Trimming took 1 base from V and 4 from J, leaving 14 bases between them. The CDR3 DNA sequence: TGTGCCAGCAGCTTAGTTACAGGGTCGGGGTACGAGCAGTACTTC. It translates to CASSLVTGSGYEQYF.

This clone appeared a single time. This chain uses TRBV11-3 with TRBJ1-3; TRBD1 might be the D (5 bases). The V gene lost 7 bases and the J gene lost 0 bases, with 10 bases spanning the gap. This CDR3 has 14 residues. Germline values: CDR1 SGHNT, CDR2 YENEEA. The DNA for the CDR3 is TGTGCCAGCATGGAGGGGATCTCTGGAAACACCATATATTTT. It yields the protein CASMEGISGNTIYF.

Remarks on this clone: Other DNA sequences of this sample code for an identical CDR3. In DNA, the CDR3 is TGTGCCAGCTCCCCGGGACAGGGTGGTGGCTACACCTTC. It is translated as CASSPGQGGGYTF. The V call is TRBV18, the J call TRBJ1-2; the match to TRBD1 covers 9 bases. There are 13 residues in the CDR3. Germline V gives CDR1 KGHSH, CDR2 LQKENI. The V segment lost 6 bases and the J segment 7 bases; nucleotides outside the gene matches: 6.

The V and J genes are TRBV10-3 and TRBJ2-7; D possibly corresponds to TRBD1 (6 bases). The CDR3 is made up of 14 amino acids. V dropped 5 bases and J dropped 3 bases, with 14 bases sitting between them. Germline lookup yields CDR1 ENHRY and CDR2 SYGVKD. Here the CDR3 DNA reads TGTGCCATCAGTCTCAGGGGACCCTTCTACGAGCAGTACTTC. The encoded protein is CAISLRGPFYEQYF.

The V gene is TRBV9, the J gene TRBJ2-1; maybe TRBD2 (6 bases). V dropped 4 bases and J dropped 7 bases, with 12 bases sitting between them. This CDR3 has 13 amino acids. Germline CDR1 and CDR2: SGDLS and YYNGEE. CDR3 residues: CASSTGLPNEQFF. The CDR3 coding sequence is TGTGCCAGCAGCACCGGACTACCTAATGAGCAGTTCTTC. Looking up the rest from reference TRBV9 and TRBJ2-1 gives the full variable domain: DSGVTQTPKHLITATGQRVTLRCSPRSGDLSVYWYQQSLDQGLQFLIQYYNGEERAKGNILERFSAQQFPDLHSELNLSSLELGDSALYFCASSTGLPNEQFFGPGTRLTVL.

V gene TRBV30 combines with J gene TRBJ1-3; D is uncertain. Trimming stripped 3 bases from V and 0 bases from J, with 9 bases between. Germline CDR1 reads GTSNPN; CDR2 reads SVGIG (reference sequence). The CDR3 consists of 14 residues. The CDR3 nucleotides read TGTGCCTGGAGGAACTCCCGCTCTGGAAACACCATATATTTT. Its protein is CAWRNSRSGNTIYF.

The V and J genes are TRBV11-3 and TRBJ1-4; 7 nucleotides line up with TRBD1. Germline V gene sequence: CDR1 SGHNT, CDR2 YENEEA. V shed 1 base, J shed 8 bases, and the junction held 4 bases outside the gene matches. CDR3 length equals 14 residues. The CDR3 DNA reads TGTGCCAGCAGCTTAGGCCAGGGGGGCGAAAAACTGTTTTTT. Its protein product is CASSLGQGGEKLFF.

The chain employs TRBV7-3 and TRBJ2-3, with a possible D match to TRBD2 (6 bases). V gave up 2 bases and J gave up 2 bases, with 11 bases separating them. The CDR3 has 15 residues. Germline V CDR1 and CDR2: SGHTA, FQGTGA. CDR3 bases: TGTGCCAGCAGCTTACTAGCGAGCCCCACAGATACGCAGTATTTT. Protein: CASSLLASPTDTQYF. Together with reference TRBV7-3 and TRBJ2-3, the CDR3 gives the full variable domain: GAGVSQTPSNKVTEKGKYVELRCDPISGHTALYWYRQSLGQGPEFLIYFQGTGAADDSGLPNDRFFAVRPEGSVSTLKIQRTERGDSAVYLCASSLLASPTDTQYFGPGTRLTVL.

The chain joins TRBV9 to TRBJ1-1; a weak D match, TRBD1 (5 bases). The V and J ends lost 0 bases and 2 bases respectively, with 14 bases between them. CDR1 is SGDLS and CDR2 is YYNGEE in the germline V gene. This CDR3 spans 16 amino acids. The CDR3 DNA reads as TGTGCCAGCAGCGTAGTGTCAGGTGGGGGAAACACTGAAGCTTTCTTT. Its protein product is CASSVVSGGGNTEAFF.

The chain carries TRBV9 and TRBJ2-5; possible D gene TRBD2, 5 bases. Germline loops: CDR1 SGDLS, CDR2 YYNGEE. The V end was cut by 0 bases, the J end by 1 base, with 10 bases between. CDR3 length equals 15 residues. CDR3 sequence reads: CASSVEGAVQETQYF. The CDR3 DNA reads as TGTGCCAGCAGCGTAGAGGGAGCGGTCCAAGAGACCCAGTACTTC.

In DNA, the CDR3 is TGCGCCAGCAGCCAAGACGGGGTAGCGCGGCTTTACACGGATGAGCAGTTCTTC. This gives the protein CASSQDGVARLYTDEQFF. The genes are TRBV4-3 and TRBJ2-1, with D tentatively TRBD2 (5 bases). With 0 bases removed from V and 8 bases from J, the gap between germline ends came to 23 bases. Germline loops: CDR1 LGHNA, CDR2 YSLEER. The CDR3 extends over 18 amino acids.

Written as DNA, the CDR3 is TGTGCCAGTAGTACGACGACAGGGGCGGGTAACTATGGCTACACCTTC. This translates into CASSTTTGAGNYGYTF. V and J are TRBV19 and TRBJ1-2; 8 positions match TRBD1. Trimming cost V 4 bases and J 1 base; bases outside gene matches: 8. The CDR3 length is 16 residues. Looked up from germline, CDR1 is LNHDA and CDR2 is SQIVND (reference sequence).

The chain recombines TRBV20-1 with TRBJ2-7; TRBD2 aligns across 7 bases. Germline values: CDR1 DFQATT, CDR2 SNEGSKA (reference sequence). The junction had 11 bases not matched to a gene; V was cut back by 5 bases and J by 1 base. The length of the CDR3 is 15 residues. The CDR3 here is CSAGAASGLSYEQYF. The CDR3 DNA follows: TGCAGTGCTGGTGCGGCTAGCGGCTTATCCTACGAGCAGTACTTC.

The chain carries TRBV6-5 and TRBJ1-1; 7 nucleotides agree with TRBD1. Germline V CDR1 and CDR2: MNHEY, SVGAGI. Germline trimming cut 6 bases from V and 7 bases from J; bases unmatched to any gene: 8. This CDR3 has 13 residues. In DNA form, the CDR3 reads TGTGCCAGCAGCACCGGGACAGCCTATGAAGCTTTCTTT. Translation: CASSTGTAYEAFF.

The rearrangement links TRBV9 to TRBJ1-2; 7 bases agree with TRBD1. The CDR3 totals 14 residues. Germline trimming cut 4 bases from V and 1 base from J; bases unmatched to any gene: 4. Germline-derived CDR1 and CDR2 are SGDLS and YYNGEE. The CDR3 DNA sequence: TGTGCCAGCAGCCACAGGGGCAGTAACTATGGCTACACCTTC. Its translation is CASSHRGSNYGYTF.

CDR3 sequence: CASSWLNEQYF. For the CDR3, the DNA is TGTGCCAGCAGCTGGTTAAACGAGCAGTACTTC. This sequence joins TRBV3-1 (or the pseudogene TRBV3-2) and TRBJ2-7; D is uncertain. Germline CDR1 reads LGHDT; CDR2 reads YNNKEL (reference sequence). CDR3 length: 11 residues. The germline V and J ends were trimmed by 5 bases and 5 bases, with 7 bases remaining between them.

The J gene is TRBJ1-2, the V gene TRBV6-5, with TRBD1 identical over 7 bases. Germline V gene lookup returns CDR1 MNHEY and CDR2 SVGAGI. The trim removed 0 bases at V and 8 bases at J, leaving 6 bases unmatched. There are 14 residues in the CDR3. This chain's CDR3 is CASSYSGGAGGYTF. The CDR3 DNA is TGTGCCAGCAGTTACTCAGGGGGCGCGGGGGGCTACACCTTC.